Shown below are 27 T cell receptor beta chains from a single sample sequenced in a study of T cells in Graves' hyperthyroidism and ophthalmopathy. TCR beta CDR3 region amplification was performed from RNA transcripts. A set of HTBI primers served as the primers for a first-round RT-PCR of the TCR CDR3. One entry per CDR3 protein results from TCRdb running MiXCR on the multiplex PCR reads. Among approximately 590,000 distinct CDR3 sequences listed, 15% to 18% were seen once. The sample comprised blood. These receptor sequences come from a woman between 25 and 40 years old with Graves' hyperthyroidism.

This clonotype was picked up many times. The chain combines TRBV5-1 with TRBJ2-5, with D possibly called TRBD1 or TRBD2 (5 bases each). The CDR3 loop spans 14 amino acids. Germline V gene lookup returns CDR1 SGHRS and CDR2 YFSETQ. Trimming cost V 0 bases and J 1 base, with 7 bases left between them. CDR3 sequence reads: CASSLVGTQETQYF. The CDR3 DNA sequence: TGCGCCAGCAGCTTGGTAGGGACCCAAGAGACCCAGTACTTC.

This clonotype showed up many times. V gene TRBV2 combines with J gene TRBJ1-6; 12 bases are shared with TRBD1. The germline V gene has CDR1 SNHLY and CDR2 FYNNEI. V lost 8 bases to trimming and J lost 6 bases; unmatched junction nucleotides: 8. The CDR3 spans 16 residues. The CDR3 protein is CASSAGDRGLNSPLHF. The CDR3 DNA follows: TGTGCCAGCTCGGCCGGGGACAGGGGGCTTAATTCACCCCTCCACTTT.

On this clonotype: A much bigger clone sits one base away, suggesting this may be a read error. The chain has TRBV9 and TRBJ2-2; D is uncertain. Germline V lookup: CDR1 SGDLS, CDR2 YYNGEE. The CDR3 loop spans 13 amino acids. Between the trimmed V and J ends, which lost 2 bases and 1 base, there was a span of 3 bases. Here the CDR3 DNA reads TGTGCCAGCAGCGTCCAGAACACCGGGGAGCTGTTTTTT. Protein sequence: CASSVQNTGELFF.

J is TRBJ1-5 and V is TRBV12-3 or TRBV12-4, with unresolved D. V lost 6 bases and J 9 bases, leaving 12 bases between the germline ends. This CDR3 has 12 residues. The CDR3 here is CASSTNKRPQHF. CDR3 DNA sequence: TGTGCCAGCAGCACTAACAAGCGGCCCCAGCATTTT.

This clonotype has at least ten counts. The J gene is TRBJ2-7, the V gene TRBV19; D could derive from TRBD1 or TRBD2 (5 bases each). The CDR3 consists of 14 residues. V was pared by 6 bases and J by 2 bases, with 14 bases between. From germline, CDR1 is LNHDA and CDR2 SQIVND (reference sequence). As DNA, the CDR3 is TGTGCCAGTAGCACCCGGGACGGACCCTACGAGCAGTACTTC. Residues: CASSTRDGPYEQYF. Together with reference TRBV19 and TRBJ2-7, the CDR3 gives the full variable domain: DGGITQSPKYLFRKEGQNVTLSCEQNLNHDAMYWYRQDPGQGLRLIYYSQIVNDFQKGDIAEGYSVSREKKESFPLTVTSAQKNPTAFYLCASSTRDGPYEQYFGPGTRLTVT.

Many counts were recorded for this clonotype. The CDR3 sequence is CSARPWTSAQETQYF. The CDR3 DNA reads as TGCAGTGCTAGACCATGGACTAGCGCTCAAGAGACCCAGTACTTC. The chain joins TRBV20-1 to TRBJ2-5; 9 nucleotides align to TRBD2. Germline trimming cut 2 bases from V and 2 bases from J; bases unmatched to any gene: 6. This CDR3 has 15 amino acids. The germline V gene has CDR1 DFQATT and CDR2 SNEGSKA (reference sequence).

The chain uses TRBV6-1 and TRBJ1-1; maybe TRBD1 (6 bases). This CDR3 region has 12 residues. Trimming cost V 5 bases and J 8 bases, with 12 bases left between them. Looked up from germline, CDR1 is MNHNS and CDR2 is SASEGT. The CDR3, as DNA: TGTGCCAGCAGTACAATTGGGACAGAAGCTTTCTTT. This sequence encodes CASSTIGTEAFF.

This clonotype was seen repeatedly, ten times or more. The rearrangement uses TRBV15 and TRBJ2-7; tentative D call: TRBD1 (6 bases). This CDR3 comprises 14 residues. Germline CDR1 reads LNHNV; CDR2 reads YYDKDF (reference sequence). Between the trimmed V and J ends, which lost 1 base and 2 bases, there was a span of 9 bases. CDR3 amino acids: CATSRAGTTYEQYF. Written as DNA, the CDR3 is TGTGCCACCAGCAGAGCCGGGACAACCTACGAGCAGTACTTC. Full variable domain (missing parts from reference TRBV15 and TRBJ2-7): DAMVIQNPRYQVTQFGKPVTLSCSQTLNHNVMYWYQQKSSQAPKLLFHYYDKDFNNEADTPDNFQSRRPNTSFCFLDIRSPGLGDTAMYLCATSRAGTTYEQYFGPGTRLTVT.

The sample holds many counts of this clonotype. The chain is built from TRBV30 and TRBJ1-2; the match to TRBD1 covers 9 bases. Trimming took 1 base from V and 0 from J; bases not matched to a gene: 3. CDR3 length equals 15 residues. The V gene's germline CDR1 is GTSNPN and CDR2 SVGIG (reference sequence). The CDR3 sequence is CAWSEQGAPNYGYTF. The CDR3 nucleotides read TGTGCCTGGAGTGAACAGGGGGCGCCTAACTATGGCTACACCTTC.

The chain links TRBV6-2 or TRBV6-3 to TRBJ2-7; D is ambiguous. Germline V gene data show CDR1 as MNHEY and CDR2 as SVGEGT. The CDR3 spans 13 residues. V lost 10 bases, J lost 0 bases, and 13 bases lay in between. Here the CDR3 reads CATPPDSSYEQYF. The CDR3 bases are TGTGCCACCCCGCCGGATAGCTCCTACGAGCAGTACTTC.

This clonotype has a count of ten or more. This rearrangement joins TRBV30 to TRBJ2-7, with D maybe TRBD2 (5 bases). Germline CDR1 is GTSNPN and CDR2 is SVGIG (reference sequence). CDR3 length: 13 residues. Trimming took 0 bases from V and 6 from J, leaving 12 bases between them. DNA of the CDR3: TGTGCCTGGAGTGTACCTCCTCGGGGCGAGCAGTACTTC. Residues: CAWSVPPRGEQYF. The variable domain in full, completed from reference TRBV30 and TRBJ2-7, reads SQTIHQWPATLVQPVGSPLSLECTVEGTSNPNLYWYRQAAGRGLQLLFYSVGIGQISSEVPQNLSASRPQDRQFILSSKKLLLSDSGFYLCAWSVPPRGEQYFGPGTRLTVT.

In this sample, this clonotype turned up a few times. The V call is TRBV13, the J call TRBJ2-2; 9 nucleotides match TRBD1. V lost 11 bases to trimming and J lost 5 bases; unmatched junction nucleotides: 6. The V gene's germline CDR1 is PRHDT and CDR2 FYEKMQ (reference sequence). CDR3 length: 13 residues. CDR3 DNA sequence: TGTGCCGGGGGACAGGGAACAACCGGGGAGCTGTTTTTT. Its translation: CAGGQGTTGELFF.

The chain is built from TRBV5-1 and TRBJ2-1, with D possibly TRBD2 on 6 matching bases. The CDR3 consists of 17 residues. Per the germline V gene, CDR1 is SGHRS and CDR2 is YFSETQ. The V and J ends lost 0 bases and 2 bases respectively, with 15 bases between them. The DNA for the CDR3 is TGCGCCAGCAGCTTGGGGGGTAGCGGAGGTCCCTACAATGAGCAGTTCTTC. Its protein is CASSLGGSGGPYNEQFF.

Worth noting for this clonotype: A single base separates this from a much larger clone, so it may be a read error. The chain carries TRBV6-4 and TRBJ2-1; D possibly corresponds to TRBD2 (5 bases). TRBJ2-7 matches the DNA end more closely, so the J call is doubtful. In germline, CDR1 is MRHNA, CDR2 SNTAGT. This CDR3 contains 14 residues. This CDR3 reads CASSFWTGYNEQYF. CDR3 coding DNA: TGTGCCAGCAGTTTCTGGACTGGATACAATGAGCAGTACTTC.

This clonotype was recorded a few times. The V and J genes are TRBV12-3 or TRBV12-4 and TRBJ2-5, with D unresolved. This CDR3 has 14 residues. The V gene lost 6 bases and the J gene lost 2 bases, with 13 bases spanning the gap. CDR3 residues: CASRLRPAQETQYF. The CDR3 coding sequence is TGTGCCAGCAGGTTGCGTCCAGCACAAGAGACCCAGTACTTC.

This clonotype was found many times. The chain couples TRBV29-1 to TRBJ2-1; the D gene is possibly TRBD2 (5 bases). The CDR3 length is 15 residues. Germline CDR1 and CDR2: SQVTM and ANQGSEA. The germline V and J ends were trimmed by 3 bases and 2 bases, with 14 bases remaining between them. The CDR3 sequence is CSVERWFGTYNEQFF. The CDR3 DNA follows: TGCAGCGTTGAGCGGTGGTTCGGGACCTACAATGAGCAGTTCTTC.

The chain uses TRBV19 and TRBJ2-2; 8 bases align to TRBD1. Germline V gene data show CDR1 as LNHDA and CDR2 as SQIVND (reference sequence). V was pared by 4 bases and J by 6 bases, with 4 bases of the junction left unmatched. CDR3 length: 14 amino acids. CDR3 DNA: TGTGCCAGTAGTACGGACAGGGACTCCGGGGAGCTGTTTTTT. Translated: CASSTDRDSGELFF.

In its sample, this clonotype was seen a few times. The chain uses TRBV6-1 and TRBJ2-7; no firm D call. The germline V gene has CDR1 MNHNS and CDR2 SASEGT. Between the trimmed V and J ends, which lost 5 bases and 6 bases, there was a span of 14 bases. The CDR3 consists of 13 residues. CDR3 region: CASSKPGLSEQYF. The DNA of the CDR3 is TGTGCCAGCAGTAAACCGGGCCTGTCCGAGCAGTACTTC.

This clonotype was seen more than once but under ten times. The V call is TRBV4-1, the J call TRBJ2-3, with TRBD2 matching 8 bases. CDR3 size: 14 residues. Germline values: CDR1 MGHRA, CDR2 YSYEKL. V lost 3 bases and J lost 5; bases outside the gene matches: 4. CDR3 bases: TGCGCCAGCAGCCAGTTAGCGGGAATAGATACGCAGTATTTT. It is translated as CASSQLAGIDTQYF.

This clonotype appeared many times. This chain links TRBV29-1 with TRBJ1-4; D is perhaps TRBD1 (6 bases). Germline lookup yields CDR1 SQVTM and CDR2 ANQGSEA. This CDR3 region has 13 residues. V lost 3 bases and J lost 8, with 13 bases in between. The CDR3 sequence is CSVDEGVGEKLFF. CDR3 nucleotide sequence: TGCAGCGTTGATGAGGGGGTTGGGGAAAAACTGTTTTTT.

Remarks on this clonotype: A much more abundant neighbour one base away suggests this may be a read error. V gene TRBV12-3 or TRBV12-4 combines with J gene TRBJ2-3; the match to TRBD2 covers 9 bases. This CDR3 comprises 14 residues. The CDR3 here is CATVAGAYTDAQYF. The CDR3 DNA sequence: TGTGCCACCGTAGCGGGAGCTTACACAGATGCGCAGTATTTT.

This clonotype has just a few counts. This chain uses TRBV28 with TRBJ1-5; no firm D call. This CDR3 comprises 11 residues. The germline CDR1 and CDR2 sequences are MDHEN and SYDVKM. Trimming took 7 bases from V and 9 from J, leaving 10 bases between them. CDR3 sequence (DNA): TGTGCCAGCATTCAGGAGGGGCCCCAGCATTTT. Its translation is CASIQEGPQHF.

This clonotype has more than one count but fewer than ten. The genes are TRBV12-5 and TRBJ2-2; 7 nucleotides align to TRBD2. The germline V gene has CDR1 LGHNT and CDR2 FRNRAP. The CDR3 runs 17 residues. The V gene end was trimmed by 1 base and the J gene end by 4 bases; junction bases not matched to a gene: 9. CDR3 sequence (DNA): TGTGCTAGTGGTTTGGATCTCGGGAGCGGGGCCACCGGGGAGCTGTTTTTT. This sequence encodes CASGLDLGSGATGELFF.

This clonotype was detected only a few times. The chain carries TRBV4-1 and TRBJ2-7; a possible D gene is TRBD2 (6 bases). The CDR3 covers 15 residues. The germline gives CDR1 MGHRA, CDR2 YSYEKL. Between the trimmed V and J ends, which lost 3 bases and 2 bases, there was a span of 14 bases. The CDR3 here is CASSQRDSTAYEQYF. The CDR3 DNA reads TGCGCCAGCAGCCAGCGGGACTCCACGGCCTACGAGCAGTACTTC.

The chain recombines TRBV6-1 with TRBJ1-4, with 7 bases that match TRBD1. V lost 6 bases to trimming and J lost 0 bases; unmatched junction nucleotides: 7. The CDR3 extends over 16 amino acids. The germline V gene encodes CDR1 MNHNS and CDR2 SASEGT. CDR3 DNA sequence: TGTGCCAGCAGAGATGGACAGGACGCAACTAATGAAAAACTGTTTTTT. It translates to CASRDGQDATNEKLFF.

CDR3 region: CASSLGGDRVNEQFF. The CDR3 DNA is TGTGCCAGCAGCTTGGGGGGGGACAGGGTCAATGAGCAGTTCTTC. V gene TRBV5-4 combines with J gene TRBJ2-1, with 9 positions matching TRBD1. Unmatched junction bases numbered 4, after V lost 0 bases and J lost 6 bases. This CDR3 region has 15 residues. Germline CDR1 reads SGHNT; CDR2 reads YYREEE (reference sequence).

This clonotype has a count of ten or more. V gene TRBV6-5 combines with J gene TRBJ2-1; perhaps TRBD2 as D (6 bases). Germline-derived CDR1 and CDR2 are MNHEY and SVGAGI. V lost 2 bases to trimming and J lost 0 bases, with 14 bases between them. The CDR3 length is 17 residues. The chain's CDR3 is CASSYLLAGISYNEQFF. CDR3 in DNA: TGTGCCAGCAGTTACCTCTTGGCGGGAATCTCCTACAATGAGCAGTTCTTC.